The present T cell receptor beta chain was sequenced within a study of T-cell memory formation after mild COVID-19. Study as a whole: For the most part, TCR clusters were specific to one donor.

Worth noting for this clonotype: No antigen is known for it.

Germline CDR1 is LGHNA and CDR2 is YSLEER. Trimming removed 1 base from V and 1 base from J, with 8 bases in between. This CDR3 is 15 amino acids long. General study points: The second-wave clones peaking on day 37 were not confirmed as SARS-CoV-2-specific. Shrinking CD4+ clones were chiefly CM and EM; CD8+ ones were chiefly EMRA.

Barcoded TCR alpha and TCR beta cDNA libraries with UMIs came from 5'RACE using constant-segment primers. TCRdb itself ran the 5' RACE reads through MiXCR, one entry per CDR3 protein. Of about 400,000 distinct CDR3 sequences in the sample, about 15% were seen once. The clonotype originates from a young man who had mild COVID-19 (a few samples of this study predate the infection). Cell type and time point are not known. The gene calls are TRBV4-3 and TRBJ1-3; maybe TRBD1 (5 bases). Sequenced material: PBMCs or a T cell subset sorted from them (not recorded which). The CDR3 DNA sequence: TGCGCCAGCAGCCAAGCCCCAGGGTCTGGAAACACCATATATTTT. Translation gives CASSQAPGSGNTIYF.